Following are 21 T cell receptor beta chains from one sample sequenced in a study of blood T cell repertoires in COVID-19. Sequencing used immunoSEQ multiplex PCR; TCRdb keeps in-frame clones, though not all of them. This table holds 150,000 or so clones, almost 80% found once. The sequenced sample consisted of PBMCs or T cells enriched from blood (not recorded which). These receptors originate from a woman between 50 and 59 years old who had recovered from COVID-19.

The V gene is TRBV10-2, the J gene TRBJ1-3; 8 nucleotides align to TRBD1. V lost 6 bases, J lost 4 bases, and 5 bases stayed unmatched. CDR1 WSHSY and CDR2 SAAADI come from the germline V gene. CDR3 size: 14 residues. CDR3 coding DNA: TGCGCCAGCAGCCAGGGGGCGCTAGGAAACACCATATATTTT. Its translation: CASSQGALGNTIYF.

As to this clone: The junction and the germline gene differ at one end; a read error may be behind it. The chain recombines TRBV19 with TRBJ1-2, with TRBD1 identical over 7 bases. Per the germline V gene, CDR1 is LNHDA and CDR2 is SQIVND (reference sequence). This CDR3 is built from 15 residues. The CDR3 nucleotides read TGTGCCAGTAGTATTATAGGGCAGGGGGAGCGAGGCTACATCTTC. This sequence encodes CASSIIGQGERGYIF.

The chain joins TRBV5-4 to TRBJ2-3, with TRBD2 identical over 7 bases. J lost 3 bases, V lost 0 bases, and 13 bases had no gene match. The CDR3 is 18 residues long. Germline assignment: CDR1 SGHNT and CDR2 YYREEE (reference sequence). The CDR3 nucleotides are TGTGCCAGCAGCTTGGCCCGATGGTTGGCGGGAGAAACAGATACGCAGTATTTT. Its protein is CASSLARWLAGETDTQYF. Based on the CDR3 plus reference TRBV5-4 and TRBJ2-3, the full variable domain is ETGVTQSPTHLIKTRGQQVTLRCSSQSGHNTVSWYQQALGQGPQFIFQYYREEENGRGNFPPRFSGLQFPNYSSELNVNALELDDSALYLCASSLARWLAGETDTQYFGPGTRLTVL.

The J gene is TRBJ1-5, the V gene TRBV6-5; TRBD1 matches 9 bases. This CDR3 spans 15 amino acids. Unmatched junction bases numbered 7, after V lost 8 bases and J lost 2 bases. Germline V CDR1 and CDR2: MNHEY, SVGAGI. CDR3 bases: TGTGCCAGCGCACCGGACAGGGGCGGCAATCAGCCCCAGCATTTT. It translates to CASAPDRGGNQPQHF.

The sample holds a few counts of this clone. The gene calls are TRBV3-1 (or the pseudogene TRBV3-2) and TRBJ2-1; 9 nucleotides agree with TRBD2. The CDR3 is made up of 13 amino acids. Germline assignment: CDR1 LGHDT and CDR2 YNNKEL (reference sequence). The junction had 7 bases not matched to a gene; V was cut back by 8 bases and J by 8 bases. CDR3 DNA: TGTGCCAGCCGGGTAGCGGGAGTCTATGAGCAGTTCTTC. Translation: CASRVAGVYEQFF.

The chain employs TRBV3-1 (or the pseudogene TRBV3-2) and TRBJ1-6, with D unclear. CDR1 is LGHDT, CDR2 YNNKEL, per germline (reference sequence). This CDR3 comprises 12 residues. V lost 3 bases and J 8 bases, leaving 5 bases between the germline ends. The CDR3 nucleotides are TGTGCCAGCAGCCAGTCTGATTCACCCCTCCACTTT. Translation gives CASSQSDSPLHF.

In this sample, this clone turned up many times. This chain connects TRBV14 to TRBJ1-2; the D is unclear. Trimming pared 2 bases from V and 2 bases from J, leaving 12 bases between. This CDR3 comprises 15 residues. Germline V CDR1 and CDR2: SGHDN, FVKESK. This CDR3 is CASSQNRHSNYGYTF. The CDR3, as DNA: TGTGCCAGCAGCCAAAACCGGCACAGCAACTATGGCTACACCTTC.

The chain couples TRBV6-6 to TRBJ1-6; TRBD1 matches at 10 bases. The CDR3 contains 14 residues. V lost 5 bases, J lost 9 bases, and 4 bases stayed unmatched. Germline CDR1 reads MNHNY; CDR2 reads SVGAGI (reference sequence). The CDR3 protein is CASSRDRGLSPLHF. The DNA of the CDR3 is TGTGCCAGCAGTCGGGACAGGGGACTTTCACCCCTCCACTTT.

V usage is TRBV5-4 and J usage is TRBJ1-5; 7 bases fit TRBD1. Per germline, CDR1 SGHNT and CDR2 YYREEE (reference sequence). The CDR3 runs to 15 residues. The J segment lost 1 base and the V segment lost 5 bases, leaving 6 bases of the junction unmatched. The CDR3 reads CASSQGGTSNQPQHF. The CDR3 nucleotides are TGTGCCAGCAGTCAGGGGGGCACCAGCAATCAGCCCCAGCATTTT.

This clone was recorded once. The chain uses TRBV29-1 and TRBJ2-1, with a weak D call TRBD2 (5 bases). V lost 4 bases and J lost 1, with 11 bases in between. CDR1 is SQVTM and CDR2 is ANQGSEA in the germline V gene. This CDR3 spans 14 amino acids. CDR3 protein: CSVVSRGSYNEQFF. CDR3 DNA: TGCAGCGTTGTCAGTCGAGGGTCCTACAATGAGCAGTTCTTC.

The rearrangement uses TRBV19 and TRBJ2-2; a weak D match, TRBD2 (6 bases). The CDR3 has 15 residues. Trimming stripped 2 bases from V and 4 bases from J, with 11 bases between. Germline assignment: CDR1 LNHDA and CDR2 SQIVND (reference sequence). CDR3 in amino acids: CASSIWQGGTGELFF. DNA of the CDR3: TGTGCCAGTAGTATATGGCAGGGAGGCACCGGGGAGCTGTTTTTT.

The V and J genes are TRBV19 and TRBJ2-5; D gene ambiguous. This CDR3 contains 13 residues. In germline, CDR1 is LNHDA, CDR2 SQIVND (reference sequence). Trimming pared 3 bases from V and 5 bases from J, leaving 10 bases between. This chain's CDR3 is CASSMNLRETQYF. CDR3 DNA: TGTGCCAGTAGTATGAATTTGAGGGAGACCCAGTACTTC. Supplemented by reference TRBV19 and TRBJ2-5, the full variable domain reads DGGITQSPKYLFRKEGQNVTLSCEQNLNHDAMYWYRQDPGQGLRLIYYSQIVNDFQKGDIAEGYSVSREKKESFPLTVTSAQKNPTAFYLCASSMNLRETQYFGPGTRLLVL.

The sample holds a few counts of this clone. The J gene is TRBJ1-5, the V gene TRBV6-1; D is uncertain. Germline V lookup: CDR1 MNHNS, CDR2 SASEGT. This CDR3 has 18 amino acids. V lost 4 bases and J lost 3, with 22 bases in between. CDR3 amino acids: CASSGRVPGWRYNQPQHF. CDR3 sequence (DNA): TGTGCCAGCAGTGGTCGGGTCCCCGGTTGGAGGTACAATCAGCCCCAGCATTTT.

This clone has a single count. This chain links TRBV19 with TRBJ2-7; 13 bases agree with TRBD2. The germline gives CDR1 LNHDA, CDR2 SQIVND (reference sequence). CDR3 size: 19 residues. After removal of 5 bases from V and 0 bases from J, the junction contained 13 bases not matched to a gene. CDR3 DNA sequence: TGTGCCAGTAGTGCCCGACTAGCGGGGGGCCGCCTTTACTCCTACGAGCAGTACTTC. This sequence encodes CASSARLAGGRLYSYEQYF.

Of note for this clone: Other DNA sequences in the same sample also yield this CDR3. V is TRBV9 and J is TRBJ1-4; 7 bases are a match to TRBD1. The CDR3 has 15 amino acids. V trimming: 0 bases; J trimming: 4 bases; junction bases outside the gene matches: 3. Germline V gene sequence: CDR1 SGDLS, CDR2 YYNGEE. CDR3 loop: CASSVEGTVNEKLFF. DNA of the CDR3: TGTGCCAGCAGCGTAGAAGGGACAGTTAATGAAAAACTGTTTTTT. The entire variable domain, with the rest obtained from reference TRBV9 and TRBJ1-4, is as follows: DSGVTQTPKHLITATGQRVTLRCSPRSGDLSVYWYQQSLDQGLQFLIQYYNGEERAKGNILERFSAQQFPDLHSELNLSSLELGDSALYFCASSVEGTVNEKLFFGSGTQLSVL.

The rearrangement joins TRBV5-6 to TRBJ1-4; D not certain. Germline lookup yields CDR1 SGHDT and CDR2 YYEEEE. V was shortened by 2 bases and J by 5 bases, with 13 bases between the two germline ends. The CDR3 loop spans 15 amino acids. The CDR3 is CASSFKTSMNEKLFF. CDR3 coding DNA: TGTGCCAGCAGCTTTAAGACATCGATGAATGAAAAACTGTTTTTT.

The chain is built from TRBV12-3 or TRBV12-4 and TRBJ2-5; D might be TRBD1 (5 bases). The germline V and J ends were trimmed by 8 bases and 5 bases, with 12 bases remaining between them. The CDR3 length is 12 residues. CDR3 amino acids: CASGQGRETQYF. CDR3 in DNA: TGTGCCAGCGGGCAGGGTAGGGAGACCCAGTACTTC.

The chain carries TRBV6-5 and TRBJ2-3; maybe TRBD1 (6 bases). This CDR3 region has 15 residues. The V gene lost 6 bases and the J gene lost 0 bases, with 13 bases spanning the gap. The germline CDR1 and CDR2 sequences are MNHEY and SVGAGI. The CDR3 nucleotides are TGTGCCAGCAGGCCTACAGGGTCTAGCACAGATACGCAGTATTTT. It is translated as CASRPTGSSTDTQYF.

V gene TRBV9 combines with J gene TRBJ2-1; D perhaps matches TRBD2 (6 bases). Between the trimmed V and J ends, which lost 4 bases and 7 bases, there was a span of 12 bases. This CDR3 comprises 13 residues. Germline CDR1 is SGDLS and CDR2 is YYNGEE. The CDR3 is CASSRPTRNEQFF. Here the CDR3 DNA reads TGTGCCAGCAGCCGACCGACTAGAAATGAGCAGTTCTTC.

The chain recombines TRBV11-2 with TRBJ2-5; D might be TRBD1 (6 bases). The germline V and J ends were trimmed by 0 bases and 1 base, with 12 bases remaining between them. Germline V gives CDR1 SGHAT, CDR2 FQNNGV. The CDR3 has 16 amino acids. The CDR3 region is CASSLDLQDSQETQYF. DNA for the CDR3: TGTGCCAGCAGCTTAGATCTCCAGGACAGCCAAGAGACCCAGTACTTC. Complete variable domain (other parts from reference TRBV11-2 and TRBJ2-5): EAGVAQSPRYKIIEKRQSVAFWCNPISGHATLYWYQQILGQGPKLLIQFQNNGVVDDSQLPKDRFSAERLKGVDSTLKIQPAKLEDSAVYLCASSLDLQDSQETQYFGPGTRLLVL.

This sequence joins TRBV11-3 and TRBJ2-5, with D perhaps TRBD1 (6 bases). The CDR3 is made up of 13 amino acids. Trimming took 5 bases from V and 5 from J, leaving 12 bases between them. The germline gives CDR1 SGHNT, CDR2 YENEEA. The CDR3 bases are TGTGCCAGCAGCAACAGGGATGGGGAGACCCAGTACTTC. Translated: CASSNRDGETQYF.